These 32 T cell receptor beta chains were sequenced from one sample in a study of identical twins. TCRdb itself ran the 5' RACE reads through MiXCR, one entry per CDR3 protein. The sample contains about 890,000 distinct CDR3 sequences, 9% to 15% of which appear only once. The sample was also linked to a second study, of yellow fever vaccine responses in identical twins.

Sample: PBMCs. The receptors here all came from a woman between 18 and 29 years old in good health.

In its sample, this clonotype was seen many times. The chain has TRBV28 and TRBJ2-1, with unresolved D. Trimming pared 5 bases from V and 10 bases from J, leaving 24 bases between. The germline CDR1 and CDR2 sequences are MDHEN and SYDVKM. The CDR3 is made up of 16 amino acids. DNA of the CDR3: TGTGCCAGCAGTCCCTCCCGGACGATCTCAGGATGGGAGCAGTTCTTC. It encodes CASSPSRTISGWEQFF.

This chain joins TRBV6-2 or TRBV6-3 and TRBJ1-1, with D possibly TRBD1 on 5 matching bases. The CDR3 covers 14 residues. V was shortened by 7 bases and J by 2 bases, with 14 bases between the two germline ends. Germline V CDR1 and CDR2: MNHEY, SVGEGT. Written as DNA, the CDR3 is TGTGCCAGCACCAAATCCAGGGTCAACACTGAAGCTTTCTTT. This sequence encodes CASTKSRVNTEAFF.

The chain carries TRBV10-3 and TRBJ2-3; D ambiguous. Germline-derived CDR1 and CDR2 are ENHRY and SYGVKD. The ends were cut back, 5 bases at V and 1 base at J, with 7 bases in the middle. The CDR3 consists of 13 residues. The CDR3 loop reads CAISYERTDTQYF. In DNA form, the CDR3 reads TGTGCCATCAGTTACGAGCGCACAGATACGCAGTATTTT.

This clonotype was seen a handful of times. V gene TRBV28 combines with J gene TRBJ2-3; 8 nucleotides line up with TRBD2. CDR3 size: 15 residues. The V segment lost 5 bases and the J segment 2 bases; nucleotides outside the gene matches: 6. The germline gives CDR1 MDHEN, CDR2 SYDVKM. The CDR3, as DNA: TGTGCCAGCAGTGTATCTAGCGGGCCCACAGATACGCAGTATTTT. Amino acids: CASSVSSGPTDTQYF.

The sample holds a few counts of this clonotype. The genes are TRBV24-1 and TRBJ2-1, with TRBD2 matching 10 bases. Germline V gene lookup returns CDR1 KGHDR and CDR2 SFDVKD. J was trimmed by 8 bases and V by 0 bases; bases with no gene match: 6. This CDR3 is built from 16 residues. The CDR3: CATSDLQREGPHEQFF. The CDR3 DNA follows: TGTGCCACCAGTGATTTGCAGCGGGAGGGCCCTCATGAGCAGTTCTTC.

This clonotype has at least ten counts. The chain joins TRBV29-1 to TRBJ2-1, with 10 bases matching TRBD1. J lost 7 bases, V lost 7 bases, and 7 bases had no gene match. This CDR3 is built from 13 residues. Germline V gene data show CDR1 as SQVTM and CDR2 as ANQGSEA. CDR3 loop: CSALDRGKNEQFF. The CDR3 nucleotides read TGCAGCGCCCTGGACAGGGGGAAGAATGAGCAGTTCTTC.

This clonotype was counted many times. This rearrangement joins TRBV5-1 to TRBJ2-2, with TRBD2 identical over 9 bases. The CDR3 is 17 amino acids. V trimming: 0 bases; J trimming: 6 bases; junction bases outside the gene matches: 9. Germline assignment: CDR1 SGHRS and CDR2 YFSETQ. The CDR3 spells CASSLARLAAVAGELFF. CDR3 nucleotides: TGCGCCAGCAGCTTGGCGCGACTAGCGGCGGTTGCCGGGGAGCTGTTTTTT.

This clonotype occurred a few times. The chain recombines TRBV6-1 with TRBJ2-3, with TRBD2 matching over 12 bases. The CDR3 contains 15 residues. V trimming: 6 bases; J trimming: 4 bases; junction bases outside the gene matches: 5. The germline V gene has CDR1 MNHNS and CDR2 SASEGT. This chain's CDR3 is CASRGLAGGPDTQYF. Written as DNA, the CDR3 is TGTGCCAGCAGGGGCCTAGCGGGGGGGCCAGATACGCAGTATTTT.

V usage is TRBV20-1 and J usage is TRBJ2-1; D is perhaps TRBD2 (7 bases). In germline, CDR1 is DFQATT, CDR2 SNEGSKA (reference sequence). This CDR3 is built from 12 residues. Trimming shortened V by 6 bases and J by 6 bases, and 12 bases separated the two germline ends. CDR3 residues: CSAAGAGNEQFF. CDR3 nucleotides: TGCAGTGCCGCGGGGGCAGGCAATGAGCAGTTCTTC.

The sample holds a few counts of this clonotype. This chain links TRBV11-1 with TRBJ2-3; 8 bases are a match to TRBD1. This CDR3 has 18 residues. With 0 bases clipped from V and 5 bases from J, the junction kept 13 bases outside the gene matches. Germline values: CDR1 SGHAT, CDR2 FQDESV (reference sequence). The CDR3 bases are TGTGCCAGCAGCTTAGCGCCTGGGACAGGAGGGAGTAAAGATACGCAGTATTTT. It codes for CASSLAPGTGGSKDTQYF.

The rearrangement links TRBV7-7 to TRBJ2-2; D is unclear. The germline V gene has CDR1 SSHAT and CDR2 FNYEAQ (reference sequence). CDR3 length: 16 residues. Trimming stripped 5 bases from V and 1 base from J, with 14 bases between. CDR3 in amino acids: CASSPGWQMNTGELFF. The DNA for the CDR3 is TGTGCCAGCAGCCCCGGTTGGCAGATGAACACCGGGGAGCTGTTTTTT.

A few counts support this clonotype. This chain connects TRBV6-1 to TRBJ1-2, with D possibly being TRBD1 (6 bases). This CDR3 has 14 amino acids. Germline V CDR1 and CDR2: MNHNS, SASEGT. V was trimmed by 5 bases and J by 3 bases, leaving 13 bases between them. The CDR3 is CASSKKTGDYGYTF. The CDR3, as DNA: TGTGCCAGCAGTAAAAAGACAGGAGACTATGGCTACACCTTC.

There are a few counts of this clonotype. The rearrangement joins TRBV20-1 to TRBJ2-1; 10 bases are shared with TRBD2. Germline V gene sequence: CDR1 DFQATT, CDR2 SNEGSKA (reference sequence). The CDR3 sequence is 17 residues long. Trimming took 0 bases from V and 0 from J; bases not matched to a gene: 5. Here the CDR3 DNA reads TGCAGTGCTAGAGACGAACTAGCGGGACCCTCCTACAATGAGCAGTTCTTC. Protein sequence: CSARDELAGPSYNEQFF.

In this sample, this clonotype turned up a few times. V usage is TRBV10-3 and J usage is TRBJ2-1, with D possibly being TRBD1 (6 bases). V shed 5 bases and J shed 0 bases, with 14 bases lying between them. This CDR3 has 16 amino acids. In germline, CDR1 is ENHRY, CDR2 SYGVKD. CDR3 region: CAISTGSQPSYNEQFF. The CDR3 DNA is TGTGCCATCAGTACAGGGTCCCAACCCTCCTACAATGAGCAGTTCTTC.

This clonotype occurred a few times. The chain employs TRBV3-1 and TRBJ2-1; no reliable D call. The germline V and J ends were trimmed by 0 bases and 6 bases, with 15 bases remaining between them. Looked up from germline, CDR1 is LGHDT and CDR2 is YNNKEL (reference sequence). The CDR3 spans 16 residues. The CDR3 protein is CASSQDLARSANEQFF. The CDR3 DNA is TGTGCCAGCAGCCAAGATCTGGCTAGATCCGCCAATGAGCAGTTCTTC.

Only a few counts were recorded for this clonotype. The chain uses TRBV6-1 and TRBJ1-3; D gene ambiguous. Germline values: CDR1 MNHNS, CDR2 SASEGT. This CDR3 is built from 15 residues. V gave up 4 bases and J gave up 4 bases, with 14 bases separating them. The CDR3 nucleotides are TGTGCCAGCAGTGCTCTGCCGGGTCCCGGAAACACCATATATTTT. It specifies CASSALPGPGNTIYF.

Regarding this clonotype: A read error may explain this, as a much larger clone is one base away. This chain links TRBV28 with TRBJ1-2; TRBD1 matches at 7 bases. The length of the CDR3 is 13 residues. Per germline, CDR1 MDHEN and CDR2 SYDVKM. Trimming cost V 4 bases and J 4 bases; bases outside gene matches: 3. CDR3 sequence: CASSSGQIYGYTF. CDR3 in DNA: TGTGCCAGCAGTTCGGGACAGATCTATGGCTACACCTTC.

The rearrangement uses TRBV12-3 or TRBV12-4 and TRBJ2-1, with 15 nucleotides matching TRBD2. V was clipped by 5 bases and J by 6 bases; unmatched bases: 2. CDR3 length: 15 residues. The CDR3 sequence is CASSGTSGGFNEQFF. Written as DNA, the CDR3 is TGTGCCAGCAGTGGGACTAGCGGGGGGTTCAATGAGCAGTTCTTC.

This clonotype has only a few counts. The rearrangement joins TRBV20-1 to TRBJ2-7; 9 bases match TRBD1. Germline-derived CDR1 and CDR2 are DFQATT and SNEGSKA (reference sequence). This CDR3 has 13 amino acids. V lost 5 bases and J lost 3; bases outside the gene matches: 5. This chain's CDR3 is CSALRTGVYEQYF. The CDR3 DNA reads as TGCAGTGCTCTCAGGACAGGGGTCTACGAGCAGTACTTC.

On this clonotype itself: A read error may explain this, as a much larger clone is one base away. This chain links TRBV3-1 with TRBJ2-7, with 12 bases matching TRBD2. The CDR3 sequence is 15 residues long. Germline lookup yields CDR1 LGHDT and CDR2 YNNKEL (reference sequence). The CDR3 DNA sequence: TGTGCCAGCTGCCAGGCTAGCGGGAGGGCCTACGAGCAGTACTTC. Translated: CASCQASGRAYEQYF.

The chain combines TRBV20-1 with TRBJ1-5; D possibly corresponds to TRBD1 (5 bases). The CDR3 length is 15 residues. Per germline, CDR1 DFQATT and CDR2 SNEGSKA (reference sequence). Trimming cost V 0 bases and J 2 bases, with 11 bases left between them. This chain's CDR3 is CSARDQVGGNQPQHF. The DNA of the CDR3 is TGCAGTGCTAGAGATCAGGTAGGGGGCAATCAGCCCCAGCATTTT.

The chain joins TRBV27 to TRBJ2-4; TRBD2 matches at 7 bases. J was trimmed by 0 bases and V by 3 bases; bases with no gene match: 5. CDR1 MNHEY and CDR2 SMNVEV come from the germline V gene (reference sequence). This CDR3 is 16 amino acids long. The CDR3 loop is CASSFRRELAKNIQYF. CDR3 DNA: TGTGCCAGCAGTTTTAGGCGGGAGTTAGCCAAAAACATTCAGTACTTC.

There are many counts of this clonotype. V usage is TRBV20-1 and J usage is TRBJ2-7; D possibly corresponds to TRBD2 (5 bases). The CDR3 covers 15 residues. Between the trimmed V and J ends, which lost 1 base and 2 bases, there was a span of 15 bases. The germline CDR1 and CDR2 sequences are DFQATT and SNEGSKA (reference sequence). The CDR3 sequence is CSARGAPGITYEQYF. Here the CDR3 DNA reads TGCAGTGCTAGAGGGGCACCGGGGATCACCTACGAGCAGTACTTC.

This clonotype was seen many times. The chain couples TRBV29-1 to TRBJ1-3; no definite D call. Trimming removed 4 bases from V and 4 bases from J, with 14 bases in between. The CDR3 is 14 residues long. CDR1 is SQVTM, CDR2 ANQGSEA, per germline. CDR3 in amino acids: CSVGSAGGGNTIYF. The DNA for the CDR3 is TGCAGCGTTGGGTCCGCGGGAGGCGGAAACACCATATATTTT.

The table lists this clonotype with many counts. For the CDR3, the DNA is TGTGCCATCAGTGAAGCTCGAGAGCCCCAGCATTTT. This encodes CAISEAREPQHF. The rearrangement links TRBV10-3 to TRBJ1-5; the D is unclear. The germline CDR1 and CDR2 sequences are ENHRY and SYGVKD. The V end was cut by 3 bases, the J end by 8 bases, with 8 bases between. The CDR3 sequence is 12 residues long.

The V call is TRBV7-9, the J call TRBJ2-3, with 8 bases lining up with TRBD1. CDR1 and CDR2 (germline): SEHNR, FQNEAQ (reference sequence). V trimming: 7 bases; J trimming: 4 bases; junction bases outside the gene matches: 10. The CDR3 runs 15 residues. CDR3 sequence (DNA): TGTGCCAGCACCCCGACAGGGGCCCTCCCAGATACGCAGTATTTT. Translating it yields CASTPTGALPDTQYF.

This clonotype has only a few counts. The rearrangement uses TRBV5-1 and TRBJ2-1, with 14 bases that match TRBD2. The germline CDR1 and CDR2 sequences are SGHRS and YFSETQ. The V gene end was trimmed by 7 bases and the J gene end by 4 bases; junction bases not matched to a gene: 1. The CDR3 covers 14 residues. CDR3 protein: CASGTSGRYNEQFF. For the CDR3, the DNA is TGCGCCAGCGGGACTAGCGGGAGATACAATGAGCAGTTCTTC.

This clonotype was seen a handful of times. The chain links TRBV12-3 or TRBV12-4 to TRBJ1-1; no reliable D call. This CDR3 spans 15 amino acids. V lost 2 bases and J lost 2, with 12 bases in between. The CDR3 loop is CASSLSDKPNTEAFF. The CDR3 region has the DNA TGTGCCAGCAGTTTAAGTGACAAGCCAAACACTGAAGCTTTCTTT.

CDR3 sequence reads: CASTPLQRGSTDTQYF. The DNA for the CDR3 is TGTGCCAGCACTCCCCTCCAGCGGGGGAGCACAGATACGCAGTATTTT. The chain links TRBV12-3 or TRBV12-4 to TRBJ2-3, with 8 bases fitting TRBD2. The length of the CDR3 is 16 residues. The trim removed 7 bases at V and 0 bases at J, leaving 9 bases unmatched.

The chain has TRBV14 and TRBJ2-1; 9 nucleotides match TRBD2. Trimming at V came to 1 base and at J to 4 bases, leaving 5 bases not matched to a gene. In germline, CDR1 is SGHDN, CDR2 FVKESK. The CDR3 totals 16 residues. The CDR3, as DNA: TGTGCCAGCAGCCAAGTTAGCGGGAGTCGTTACAATGAGCAGTTCTTC. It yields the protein CASSQVSGSRYNEQFF.

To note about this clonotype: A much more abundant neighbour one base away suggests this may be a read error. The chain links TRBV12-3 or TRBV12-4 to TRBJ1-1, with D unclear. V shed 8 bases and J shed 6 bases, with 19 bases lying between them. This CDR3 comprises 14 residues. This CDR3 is CASCPTTFSAEAFF. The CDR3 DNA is TGTGCCAGCTGTCCTACGACCTTTTCCGCTGAAGCTTTCTTT.

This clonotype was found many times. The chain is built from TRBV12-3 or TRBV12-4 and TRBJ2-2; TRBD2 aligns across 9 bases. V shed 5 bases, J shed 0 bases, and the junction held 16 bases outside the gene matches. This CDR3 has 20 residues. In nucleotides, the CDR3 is TGTGCCAGCAGTCCACGCGGGGGGGCCCTTATTTTCCCGAACACCGGGGAGCTGTTTTTT. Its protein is CASSPRGGALIFPNTGELFF.